The entry below gives a single T cell receptor (beta chain) sequence along with its context. What antigen it recognizes has not been identified. Base quality data are lacking; no much larger clone is found one base away. The germline V and J ends show losses of 5 bases and 2 bases respectively, and no gene match explains 6 bases of the junction. Reading from cysteine to phenylalanine, the CDR3 counts 15 amino acids. Of the read, only the CDR3 DNA is kept; its 45 bases are in frame from base 1. Sequences SGHTA (CDR1) and FQGNSA (CDR2) are obtained from the germline V gene. For memory conventional CD4 T cells, the sort was based on CD4+ CD45RA- CD25- cells. Each tumor-draining lymph node was classified as non-invaded if metastatic tumor cells were absent and as invaded if metastatic tumor cells were present. Before staining and sorting, T cells were pre-enriched using a Miltenyi Pan T Cell isolation kit. Immunohistochemistry for estrogen receptor, progesterone receptor, HER2 and Ki-67 was used to characterize the primary tumors. Within a few hours after surgery, fresh surgical tissue was processed by cutting the tissue into small fragments. The tissue fragments were enzymatically digested with Liberase TL plus DNase for 20 minutes and then passed through a 40-micrometer strainer. After DAPI live/dead staining, cells were sorted on a BD FACS Aria II at about 96-99% purity. The sorted cells were lysed in TCL buffer, and a Norgen Single Cell RNA purification kit, including DNase treatment, was used to purify the RNA.

The entry originates in a study of draining lymph node invasion in breast cancer (dated by TCRdb to the early 2020s). Study-level background: Nodal metastasis was diagnosed by histology and cytokeratin immunohistochemistry and confirmed by EpCAM/CD45 flow cytometry. A separate targeted assay used bulk TCR-beta CDR3 sequencing to compare sorted memory regulatory T cells with memory conventional CD4 T cells across breast cancer tissues. From every patient, the primary tumor plus matched non-invaded and tumor-invaded tumor-draining lymph nodes were collected, and both Treg and Tconv subsets were profiled. The separate targeted TCR sequencing included lymph nodes from five patients, and primary tumors were also sequenced for most of those five patients.

Summary of the overall study and its limitations: Shared TCRs between Treg and Tconv subsets were considered suggestive but not proof of common clonal origin. Some of the top 100 tumor clones were detected in invaded and non-invaded nodes, and this detection was taken to suggest recirculation between tumor and draining nodes. The data could not resolve whether Treg conversion took place in a given organ or whether converted Tregs recirculated between nodes and tumor. Within each tissue, roughly 13-22% of Treg TCRs were also found among Tconvs, a result interpreted as suggesting peripheral Treg induction. Tracking of the top-100 tumor clones could be carried out in just a couple of patients. According to the targeted TCR-seq data, Tregs appeared to be more clonally expanded than Tconvs in every tissue, and both subsets had lower diversity in tumor than in lymph nodes.

Library preparation used bulk RNA-seq. The sequencer listed for this sample is Illumina HiSeq 2500. In the paper's pipeline: In the separate targeted TCR-seq dataset, CDR3 sequences were extracted from raw reads and quantified using MiXCR version 2.1.5 with default parameters. In the separate targeted TCR-seq dataset, TCR-beta clones were defined by the combination of V gene, J gene and CDR3 sequence. In the separate targeted TCR-seq dataset, clones with fewer than three counts were removed, then only the 90% most strongly expressed clones per sample were retained. In the separate targeted TCR-seq dataset, Treg-Tconv overlap was computed as shared clones divided by total Treg clones per tissue, times 100. TCRdb reworked the public reads: Q25 trimming with fastp, MiXCR clone assembly, productive beta chains retained. Every entry covers one CDR3 protein and lists the most common genes and DNA from its rows. TCRdb's processing, not the authors' own work, is the source of the V and J calls. This sample is represented by around 2,500 distinct CDR3 sequences; around 84% of them were singletons. The ten largest account for around 1.4% of the sample.

The clonotype comes from a female donor with luminal breast cancer. What was sequenced was sorted memory CD4+ effector T cells from a lymph node. This specimen's cell subset or site label, per the study, means: CD45RA-negative sorted CD4+ T cells (memory Tconv or effector/memory Treg). The chain is made from TRBV7-2 and TRBJ1-3; 7 bases in the middle match TRBD1. The CDR3 has the sequence CASSPTTGPGNTIYF. In nucleotide form, the sequence is TGTGCCAGCAGCCCGACGACAGGGCCTGGAAACACCATATATTTT. Outside the CDR3, residues come from the reference TRBV7-2 and TRBJ1-3 proteins, so the full variable domain is: GAGVSQSPSNKVTEKGKDVELRCDPISGHTALYWYRQSLGQGLEFLIYFQGNSAPDKSGLPSDRFSAERTGGSVSTLTIQRTQQEDSAVYLCASSPTTGPGNTIYFGEGSWLTVV.